The clone carrying this TCR beta chain has a handful of counts. This record comes from a study of T cells of healthy individuals. MiXCR, applied by TCRdb to the 5' RACE reads, yields one record per CDR3 protein. Seen here are around 100,000 distinct CDR3 sequences, approximately 18% observed once, and the top ten hold 6.2%. The length of the CDR3 is 15 residues. Between the trimmed V and J ends, which lost 0 bases and 7 bases, there was a span of 15 bases. Germline loops: CDR1 MNHEY, CDR2 SMNVEV (reference sequence). The receptor was isolated from a human donor in good health. V gene TRBV27 combines with J gene TRBJ2-5; tentative D call: TRBD1 (6 bases). The CDR3 region is CASSLSPGDAGTQYF. CDR3 bases: TGTGCCAGCAGTTTATCTCCAGGGGACGCGGGGACCCAGTACTTC.